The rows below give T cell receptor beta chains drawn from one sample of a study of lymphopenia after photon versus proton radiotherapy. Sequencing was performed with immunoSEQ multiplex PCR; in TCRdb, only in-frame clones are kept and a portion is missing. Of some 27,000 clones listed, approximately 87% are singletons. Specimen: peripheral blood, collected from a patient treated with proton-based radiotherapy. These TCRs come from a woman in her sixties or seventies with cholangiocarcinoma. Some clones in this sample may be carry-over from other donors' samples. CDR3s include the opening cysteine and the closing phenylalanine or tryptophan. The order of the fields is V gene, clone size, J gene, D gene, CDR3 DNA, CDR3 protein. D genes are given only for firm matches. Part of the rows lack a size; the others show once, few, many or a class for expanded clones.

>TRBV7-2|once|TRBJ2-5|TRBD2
TGTGCCAGCAGCCCATTATGGACTAGCGGGGGGTTACAAGAGACCCAGTACTTC
CASSPLWTSGGLQETQYF
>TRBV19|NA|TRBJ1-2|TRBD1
TGTGCCAGTAGTTCCAGAGCCGGGACAGGGGGCTACACCTTC
CASSSRAGTGGYTF
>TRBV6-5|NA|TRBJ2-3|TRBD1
TGTGCCAGCAGTGACAGGGTGTCAGATACGCAGTATTTT
CASSDRVSDTQYF
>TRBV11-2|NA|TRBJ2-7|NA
TGTGCCAGCAGCCCGGGGCTAGCGAGTTACGAGCAGTACTTC
CASSPGLASYEQYF
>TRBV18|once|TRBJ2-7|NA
TGTGCCAGCTCACCATCTCGAGCGGCCGAGCAGTACTTC
CASSPSRAAEQYF
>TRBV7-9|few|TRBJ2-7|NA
TGTGCCAGCAGCTTAGAGATGAGTAACCGGGCTTACGAGCAGTACTTC
CASSLEMSNRAYEQYF
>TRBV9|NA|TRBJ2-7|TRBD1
TGTGCCAGCAGCGCGGGAAGACAGGGGGAAAACTACGAGCAGTACTTC
CASSAGRQGENYEQYF
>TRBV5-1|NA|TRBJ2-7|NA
TGCGCCAGCAGCTTGGAGCTTTTAGGGGGAGCCCTCTACGAGCAGTACTTC
CASSLELLGGALYEQYF
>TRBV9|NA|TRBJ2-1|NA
TGTGCCAGCCAGGGGGGGGCGCAGAATGAGCAGTTCTTC
CASQGGAQNEQFF
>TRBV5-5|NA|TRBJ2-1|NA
TGTGCCAGCAGCTTGGACGGGCGTTTCAATGAGCAGTTCTTC
CASSLDGRFNEQFF
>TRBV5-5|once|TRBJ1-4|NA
TGTGCCAGCAGCTTAGGGGCTCCAACTAATGAAAAACTGTTTTTT
CASSLGAPTNEKLFF
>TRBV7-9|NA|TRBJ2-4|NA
TGTGCCAGCAGCTTAAAGGGGGAAAAAAACATTCAGTACTTC
CASSLKGEKNIQYF
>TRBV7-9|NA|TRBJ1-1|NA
TGTGCCAGCAGCCGATGGACAGACCCTTATGGGGCTTTCTTT
CASSRWTDPYGAFF
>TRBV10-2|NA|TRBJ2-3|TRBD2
TGCGCCAGCAGTGCGGCCCTAGCGGGATTAGATACGCAGTATTTT
CASSAALAGLDTQYF
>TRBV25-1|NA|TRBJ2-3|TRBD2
TGTGCCAGCAGTGATCTAGCGGAGATCACAGATACGCAGTATTTT
CASSDLAEITDTQYF
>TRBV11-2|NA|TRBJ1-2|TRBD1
TGTGCCAGCAGCTCTACTCGGACAGGGGGAAATCGCTACACCTTC
CASSSTRTGGNRYTF
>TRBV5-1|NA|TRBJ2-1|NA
TGCGCCAGCAGCTTGGACGCGGGGTCCTACAATGAGCAGTTCTTC
CASSLDAGSYNEQFF
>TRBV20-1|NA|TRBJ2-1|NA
TGCAGTGCTGCTTCTAGGGTTGAGCAGTTCTTC
CSAASRVEQFF
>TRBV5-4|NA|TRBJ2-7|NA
TGTGCCAGCAGCCCACAGGGATACTACGAGCAGTACTTC
CASSPQGYYEQYF
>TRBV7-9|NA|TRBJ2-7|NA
TGTGCCAGCAGCGCGTCCGGGACGACATACGAGCAGTACTTC
CASSASGTTYEQYF
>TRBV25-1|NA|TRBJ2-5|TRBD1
TGTGCCAGCAGTGAGCCGACAGGGCAAGAGACCCAGTACTTC
CASSEPTGQETQYF
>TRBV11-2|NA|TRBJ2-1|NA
TGTGCCAGCAGCTTCGGTAGCTCCTACAATGAGCAGTTCTTC
CASSFGSSYNEQFF
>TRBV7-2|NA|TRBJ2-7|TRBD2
TGTGCCAGCAGCTTGGGTAGCGGGAGGGCCTCTGAGCAGTACTTC
CASSLGSGRASEQYF
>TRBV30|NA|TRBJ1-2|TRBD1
TGTGCCTGGAGACGGGACAGCTATGGCTACACCTTC
CAWRRDSYGYTF
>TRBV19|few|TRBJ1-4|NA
TGTGCCAGTACCCCAGGGGCGTCCTACGAAAAACTGTTTTTT
CASTPGASYEKLFF
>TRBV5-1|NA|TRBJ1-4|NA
TGCGCCAGCAGCCTCGGCCATAATGAAAAACTGTTTTTT
CASSLGHNEKLFF
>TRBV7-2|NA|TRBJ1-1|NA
TGTGCCAGCAGCTTAGGGGGTGTAGGCGGTAAGGCGACTGAAGCTTTCTTT
CASSLGGVGGKATEAFF
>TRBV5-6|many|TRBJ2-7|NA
TGTGCCAGCAGCTTAGGAGCGGTCCCGTCCAAGCAGTACTTC
CASSLGAVPSKQYF
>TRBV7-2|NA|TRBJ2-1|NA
TGTGCCAGCAGCGACTCCGGGACCATAGGGCCCAATGAGCAGTTCTTC
CASSDSGTIGPNEQFF
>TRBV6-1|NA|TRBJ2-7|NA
TGTGCCAGCCTTTCGGGAGCCCCCTACGAGCAGTACTTC
CASLSGAPYEQYF
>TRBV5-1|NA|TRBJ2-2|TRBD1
TGCGCCAGCAGCTTGGGGACAGGGGTGGACACCGGGGAGCTGTTTTTT
CASSLGTGVDTGELFF
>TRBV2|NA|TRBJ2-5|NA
TGTGCCAGCAGTGTCTTAGGGGCTAGGTTGGAGACCCAGTACTTC
CASSVLGARLETQYF
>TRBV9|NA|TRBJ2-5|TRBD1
TGTGCCAGCAGCGTACAAACAGGGGAAGAGACCCAGTACTTC
CASSVQTGEETQYF
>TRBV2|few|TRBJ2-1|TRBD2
TGTGCCAGCAGCGGCGGGAGGGGTGAGCAGTTCTTC
CASSGGRGEQFF
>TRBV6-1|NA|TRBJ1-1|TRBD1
TGTGCCAGCAGCCTGACAGGGGGTCGCACTGAAGCTTTCTTT
CASSLTGGRTEAFF
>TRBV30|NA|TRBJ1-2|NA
TGTGCCTGGAGGGAGCAGCCTAACTATGGCTACACCTTC
CAWREQPNYGYTF
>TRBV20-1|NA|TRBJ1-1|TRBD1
TGCAGCGTACAGGGGGACACTGAAGCTTTCTTT
CSVQGDTEAFF
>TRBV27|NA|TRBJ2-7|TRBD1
TGTGCCAGCAGTCTAGGACAGGGCGCCTACGAGCAGTACTTC
CASSLGQGAYEQYF
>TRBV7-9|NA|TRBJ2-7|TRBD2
TGTGCCAGCAGCCCCGGGACTAGCGGGGGAAAAACGAACTACGAGCAGTACTTC
CASSPGTSGGKTNYEQYF
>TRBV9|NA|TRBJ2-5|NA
TGTGCCAGCAGCTTGAGCGTCGAAGAGACCCAGTACTTC
CASSLSVEETQYF
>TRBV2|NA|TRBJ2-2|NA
TGTGCCAGCCGAATCGCGTCTGGGAGGAACACCGGGGAGCTGTTTTTT
CASRIASGRNTGELFF
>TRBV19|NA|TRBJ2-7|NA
TGTGCCAGTAGTATAGCGCACCGGAGCTCCTACGAGCAGTACTTC
CASSIAHRSSYEQYF
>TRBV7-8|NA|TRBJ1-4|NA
TGTGCCAGCAGCTTAGTACCCGGGAGATTTAATGAAAAACTGTTTTTT
CASSLVPGRFNEKLFF
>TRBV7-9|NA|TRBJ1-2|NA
TGTGCCAGCAGCTCCTCAGGTGTCCGATATGGCTACACCTTC
CASSSSGVRYGYTF
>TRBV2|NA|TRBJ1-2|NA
TGTGCCAGCAGGCCCGGATGGGACAACTATGGCTACACCTTC
CASRPGWDNYGYTF
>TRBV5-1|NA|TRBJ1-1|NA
TGCGCCAGCAGCTTCACAGGAGACGTGGGCCTAGGCACTGAAGCTTTCTTT
CASSFTGDVGLGTEAFF
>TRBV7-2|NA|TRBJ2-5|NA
TGTGCCAGCAGCTTATCGGGAGTGGAGACCCAGTACTTC
CASSLSGVETQYF
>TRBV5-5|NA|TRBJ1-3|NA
TGTGCCAGCAGCTTCGGAGGCTCTGGAAACACCATATATTTT
CASSFGGSGNTIYF
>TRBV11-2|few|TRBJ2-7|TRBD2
TGTGCCAGCGGAAGGACTAGCGGGGGGTCGGCTTCCTACGAGCAGTACTTC
CASGRTSGGSASYEQYF
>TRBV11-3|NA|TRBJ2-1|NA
TGTGCCAGCAGCCCCACGTTCGCCCGCAATGAGCAGTTCTTC
CASSPTFARNEQFF
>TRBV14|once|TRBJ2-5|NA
TGTGCCAGCAGCCGAACTCTTGTGAATTGGGAGACCCAGTACTTC
CASSRTLVNWETQYF
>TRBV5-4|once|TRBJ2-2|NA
TGTGCCAGCAGCTTTGGGGGCACCGGGGAGCTGTTTTTT
CASSFGGTGELFF
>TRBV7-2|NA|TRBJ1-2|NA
TGTGCCAGCAGCTTAGTGGCGGGTAGTTTTAACTATGGCTACACCTTC
CASSLVAGSFNYGYTF